The 21 T cell receptor beta chains in this list originate from one sample, sequenced in a study of T cell responses to AZD1222 COVID-19 vaccine. The repertoire was sequenced with immunoSEQ multiplex PCR; TCRdb's copy has only in-frame clones and lacks some. The table has more than 80,000 clones, around 90% seen once; the top ten hold 5.8%. This specimen consisted of peripheral blood, obtained on day 0 of AZD1222 vaccination. The source is an adult in good health.

The chain employs TRBV25-1 and TRBJ2-7, with 7 bases identical to TRBD2. CDR1 and CDR2 (germline): MGHDK, SYGVNS. Trimming took 8 bases from V and 3 from J; bases not matched to a gene: 7. This CDR3 contains 13 residues. The CDR3 reads CASGTGGFYEQYF. The CDR3 DNA sequence: TGTGCCAGCGGCACCGGGGGGTTCTACGAGCAGTACTTC.

V and J are TRBV29-1 and TRBJ2-1; D may be TRBD1 or TRBD2 (5 bases each). The CDR3 has 12 residues. Germline CDR1 and CDR2: SQVTM and ANQGSEA. Trimming stripped 8 bases from V and 1 base from J, with 9 bases between. The CDR3 region is CSYRRSYNEQFF. The CDR3 coding sequence is TGCAGCTACAGGAGGTCCTACAATGAGCAGTTCTTC.

The chain couples TRBV27 to TRBJ1-2; 9 bases are a match to TRBD1. The germline CDR1 and CDR2 sequences are MNHEY and SMNVEV (reference sequence). V lost 1 base, J lost 0 bases, and 6 bases stayed unmatched. The length of the CDR3 is 17 residues. The CDR3 DNA reads as TGTGCCAGCAGTTTATATATCGGACAGGGGTCTAACTATGGCTACACCTTC. This sequence encodes CASSLYIGQGSNYGYTF.

This chain uses TRBV9 with TRBJ2-6, with 14 bases matching TRBD2. CDR3 length: 17 amino acids. J was trimmed by 4 bases and V by 6 bases; bases with no gene match: 6. The V gene's germline CDR1 is SGDLS and CDR2 YYNGEE. CDR3 loop: CASNEGLAGVGANVLTF. In DNA form, the CDR3 reads TGTGCCAGCAACGAGGGACTAGCGGGAGTGGGGGCCAACGTCCTGACTTTC.

The chain combines TRBV2 with TRBJ2-7; 8 bases line up with TRBD1. The germline V gene encodes CDR1 SNHLY and CDR2 FYNNEI. V trimming: 3 bases; J trimming: 2 bases; junction bases outside the gene matches: 6. The length of the CDR3 is 15 residues. The CDR3 spells CASSDRTGRTYEQYF. As DNA, the CDR3 is TGTGCCAGCAGTGACCGGACAGGGAGGACCTACGAGCAGTACTTC. The whole variable domain, filled in from reference TRBV2 and TRBJ2-7, reads EPEVTQTPSHQVTQMGQEVILRCVPISNHLYFYWYRQILGQKVEFLVSFYNNEISEKSEIFDDQFSVERPDGSNFTLKIRSTKLEDSAMYFCASSDRTGRTYEQYFGPGTRLTVT.

In its sample, this clone was seen a few times. The genes are TRBV18 and TRBJ2-3, with D unclear. V lost 3 bases, J lost 5 bases, and 15 bases lay in between. CDR3 length: 15 amino acids. The germline V gene encodes CDR1 KGHSH and CDR2 LQKENI. CDR3 protein: CASSPPGPRGDTQYF. The CDR3 DNA follows: TGTGCCAGCTCACCGCCGGGTCCCCGAGGAGATACGCAGTATTTT.

The chain uses TRBV3-1 (or the pseudogene TRBV3-2) and TRBJ1-2, with 9 bases identical to TRBD1. This CDR3 is built from 14 residues. After removal of 3 bases from V and 7 bases from J, the junction contained 6 bases not matched to a gene. Germline-derived CDR1 and CDR2 are LGHDT and YNNKEL (reference sequence). This chain's CDR3 is CASSQRTDRGGYTF. Here the CDR3 DNA reads TGTGCCAGCAGCCAGAGGACGGACAGGGGTGGCTACACCTTC.

The rearrangement links TRBV5-6 to TRBJ1-1; unclear D gene. The CDR3 is 15 residues long. V dropped 1 base and J dropped 1 base, with 11 bases sitting between them. Germline V gives CDR1 SGHDT, CDR2 YYEEEE. Written as DNA, the CDR3 is TGTGCCAGCAGCTTGAGCATAATGAGGAACACTGAAGCTTTCTTT. Translation gives CASSLSIMRNTEAFF.

The chain uses TRBV10-3 and TRBJ1-2; unclear D gene. The CDR3 is 15 amino acids. V was cut by 2 bases and J by 0 bases, with 10 bases left in between. Germline CDR1 reads ENHRY; CDR2 reads SYGVKD. This CDR3 reads CAISEGALANYGYTF. For the CDR3, the DNA is TGTGCCATCAGTGAGGGAGCATTAGCTAACTATGGCTACACCTTC.

The V gene is TRBV2, the J gene TRBJ2-5, with 9 bases fitting TRBD1. The germline gives CDR1 SNHLY, CDR2 FYNNEI. This CDR3 region has 15 residues. The V gene end was trimmed by 3 bases and the J gene end by 3 bases; junction bases not matched to a gene: 5. CDR3 region: CASSDGQGPKETQYF. CDR3 coding DNA: TGTGCCAGCAGTGATGGACAGGGGCCCAAAGAGACCCAGTACTTC. Variable domain in full (rest from reference TRBV2 and TRBJ2-5): EPEVTQTPSHQVTQMGQEVILRCVPISNHLYFYWYRQILGQKVEFLVSFYNNEISEKSEIFDDQFSVERPDGSNFTLKIRSTKLEDSAMYFCASSDGQGPKETQYFGPGTRLLVL.

The chain is built from TRBV13 and TRBJ2-3; D may correspond to TRBD1 or TRBD2 (5 bases each). The germline V gene has CDR1 PRHDT and CDR2 FYEKMQ (reference sequence). V lost 3 bases and J 5 bases, leaving 9 bases between the germline ends. The CDR3 is 13 amino acids. CDR3 nucleotides: TGTGCCAGCAGCTTTATGGGGGAAGATACGCAGTATTTT. Its translation: CASSFMGEDTQYF.

This CDR3 reads CASSEYFGGQEAEAFF. CDR3 in DNA: TGTGCCAGCAGTGAATATTTCGGGGGACAGGAGGCTGAAGCTTTCTTT. The rearrangement joins TRBV25-1 to TRBJ1-1; 8 bases agree with TRBD1. The CDR3 runs to 16 residues. With V trimmed by 0 bases and J by 6 bases, 9 bases remained unmatched. Germline values: CDR1 MGHDK, CDR2 SYGVNS.

This rearrangement joins TRBV9 to TRBJ2-1; D might be TRBD1 or TRBD2, each matching 5 bases. The V and J ends lost 2 bases and 9 bases respectively, with 15 bases between them. The CDR3 consists of 14 residues. Germline assignment: CDR1 SGDLS and CDR2 YYNGEE. The CDR3 DNA is TGTGCCAGCAGCGTGGGGGTCCCAGTTTCTGAGCAGTTCTTC. Encoded protein: CASSVGVPVSEQFF.

The chain is built from TRBV30 and TRBJ1-2; TRBD1 agrees at 7 bases. V lost 1 base and J lost 6; bases outside the gene matches: 5. CDR1 GTSNPN and CDR2 SVGIG come from the germline V gene (reference sequence). This CDR3 comprises 13 residues. CDR3 in amino acids: CAWSGTGANGYTF. In DNA, the CDR3 is TGTGCCTGGAGTGGAACAGGGGCAAATGGCTACACCTTC.

This rearrangement joins TRBV6-2 or TRBV6-3 to TRBJ1-1; a possible D gene is TRBD1 (5 bases). Germline V gene sequence: CDR1 MNHEY, CDR2 SVGEGT. With 6 bases removed from V and 6 bases from J, the gap between germline ends came to 14 bases. The CDR3 loop spans 13 amino acids. As DNA, the CDR3 is TGTGCCAGCAGCCGATCGGAAGGGGCTGAAGCTTTCTTT. Its protein is CASSRSEGAEAFF.

The chain has TRBV18 and TRBJ1-5, with TRBD1 as a possible D gene (5 bases). CDR1 is KGHSH, CDR2 LQKENI, per germline. V was trimmed by 1 base and J by 6 bases, leaving 16 bases between them. The CDR3 is 16 amino acids. As DNA, the CDR3 is TGTGCCAGCTCACCACGGCGGCAGGGATTAGGTCAGCCCCAGCATTTT. It specifies CASSPRRQGLGQPQHF.

Only one count was recorded for this clone. V is TRBV10-3 and J is TRBJ1-2; 8 positions match TRBD1. Trimming at V came to 6 bases and at J to 1 base, leaving 19 bases not matched to a gene. Germline V CDR1 and CDR2: ENHRY, SYGVKD. The CDR3 loop spans 19 amino acids. CDR3 bases: TGTGCCATCAGAACTGGCGGGGGGACAGGTATTAGAGATAACTATGGCTACACCTTC. It encodes CAIRTGGGTGIRDNYGYTF.

This clone showed up just once. V usage is TRBV27 and J usage is TRBJ2-7, with D perhaps matching TRBD1 or TRBD2 (6 bases each). V lost 6 bases to trimming and J lost 5 bases, with 14 bases between them. Per germline, CDR1 MNHEY and CDR2 SMNVEV (reference sequence). CDR3 length: 13 amino acids. In nucleotides, the CDR3 is TGTGCCAGCAGCCCCGTGGGGGGCCACGAGCAGTACTTC. It translates to CASSPVGGHEQYF.

The chain employs TRBV29-1 and TRBJ1-1; TRBD1 is a possible D gene (5 bases). Looked up from germline, CDR1 is SQVTM and CDR2 is ANQGSEA. Trimming left V 8 bases short and J 6 bases short, with 13 bases between. The CDR3 runs 11 residues. The DNA of the CDR3 is TGCAGCACCGACAGAGCCTCTGAAGCTTTCTTT. Its translation is CSTDRASEAFF.

The chain is built from TRBV4-1 and TRBJ2-4; D is unresolved. CDR3 size: 18 residues. V was clipped by 1 base and J by 2 bases, with 18 bases between them. In germline, CDR1 is MGHRA, CDR2 YSYEKL. The CDR3 nucleotides are TGCGCCAGCAGCCAAGGCAACTTAGGTGTTGAAACCAAAAACATTCAGTACTTC. It codes for CASSQGNLGVETKNIQYF.

The chain links TRBV6-5 to TRBJ1-6, with a weak D call TRBD1 (6 bases). Germline V gives CDR1 MNHEY, CDR2 SVGAGI. Deletions cut 2 bases from V and 11 bases from J, with 13 bases between. This CDR3 spans 14 amino acids. The CDR3, as DNA: TGTGCCAGCAGTTACATACGAGGGGGTGCACCCCTCCACTTT. Protein product: CASSYIRGGAPLHF.